This is a list of T cell receptor beta chains from one sample in a study of blood T cell repertoires in COVID-19. Here immunoSEQ multiplex PCR was the method, and the copy in TCRdb shows in-frame clones only, minus some. The data contain around 200,000 clones, approximately 87% of them singletons. The sequencing sample was made of peripheral blood. The source is a woman aged 60 to 75 with COVID-19, enrolled during active disease. The CDR3 runs from the conserved cysteine through the conserved F or W. The D gene is left open where the match is weak. Clone size appears in some rows only: once, few, many, or a class for an expanded clone.

J gene | clone size | D gene | CDR3 length | V gene | CDR3 protein | CDR3 DNA
TRBJ1-3 | NA | NA | 14 | TRBV7-8 | CASSRGSSGNTIYF | TGTGCCAGCTCAAGGGGATCCTCTGGAAACACCATATATTTT
TRBJ2-6 | NA | TRBD1 | 19 | TRBV7-6 | CASSLGGQGGSSGANVLTF | TGTGCCAGCAGCTTAGGGGGACAGGGGGGTTCATCTGGGGCCAACGTCCTGACTTTC
TRBJ1-2 | NA | TRBD1 | 12 | TRBV29-1 | CSVLDRAYGYTF | TGCAGCGTATTGGACAGGGCCTATGGCTACACCTTC
TRBJ1-3 | NA | TRBD1 | 14 | TRBV9 | CASSATGEGHTIYF | TGTGCCAGCAGCGCGACAGGGGAGGGACACACCATATATTTT
TRBJ2-2 | NA | TRBD2 | 15 | TRBV7-7 | CASSPLAGGIGELFF | TGTGCTAGCAGCCCGCTAGCGGGAGGGATCGGGGAGCTGTTTTTT
TRBJ2-6 | NA | TRBD1 | 18 | TRBV19 | CASSSLTGAVSGANVLTF | TGTGCCAGTAGTTCCCTGACAGGGGCCGTCTCTGGGGCCAACGTCCTGACTTTC
TRBJ2-7 | NA | TRBD2 | 16 | TRBV28 | CASSLFLAGGGYEQYF | TGTGCCAGCAGTTTATTTCTAGCGGGAGGAGGGTACGAGCAGTACTTC
TRBJ2-7 | NA | NA | 11 | TRBV13 | CASSFGYEQYF | TGTGCCAGCAGCTTCGGCTACGAGCAGTACTTC
TRBJ2-5 | NA | NA | 11 | TRBV2 | CASSVRETQYF | TGTGCCAGCAGTGTGAGGGAGACCCAGTACTTC
TRBJ2-7 | once | NA | 15 | TRBV11-3 | CASSIRDKGSYEQYF | TGTGCCAGCAGCATACGGGACAAGGGTTCCTACGAGCAGTACTTC
TRBJ2-1 | NA | NA | 15 | TRBV6-6 | CATGLTERSYNEQFF | TGTGCCACCGGGTTGACAGAGCGCTCCTACAATGAGCAGTTCTTC
TRBJ2-1 | NA | TRBD1 | 16 | TRBV6-6 | CASRPARQGAGNEQFF | TGTGCCAGCAGACCCGCCCGACAGGGGGCGGGTAATGAGCAGTTCTTC
TRBJ2-7 | NA | TRBD2 | 14 | TRBV9 | CASSVASGVYEQYF | TGTGCCAGCAGCGTAGCGAGCGGGGTCTACGAGCAGTACTTC
TRBJ2-1 | NA | NA | 13 | TRBV7-2 | CASSFVSGNEQFF | TGTGCCAGCAGCTTTGTTAGTGGCAATGAGCAGTTCTTC
TRBJ2-7 | NA | NA | 13 | TRBV7-2 | CASSLMRTYEQYF | TGTGCCAGCAGCTTAATGCGCACCTACGAGCAGTACTTC
TRBJ2-7 | NA | NA | 14 | TRBV6-5 | CASSLGGRSYEQYF | TGTGCCAGCAGCCTCGGGGGACGGTCCTACGAGCAGTACTTC
TRBJ1-6 | NA | NA | 13 | TRBV29-1 | CSVATGFNSPLHF | TGCAGCGTAGCGACAGGCTTTAATTCACCCCTCCACTTT
TRBJ1-2 | NA | NA | 13 | TRBV7-9 | CASSRVDSYGYTF | TGTGCCAGCAGCCGCGTAGACAGCTATGGCTACACCTTC
TRBJ2-7 | NA | TRBD1 | 16 | TRBV7-9 | CASSSSWGQGIREQYF | TGTGCCAGCAGCTCCAGCTGGGGACAGGGGATTCGAGAGCAGTACTTC
TRBJ2-1 | NA | TRBD2 | 14 | TRBV6-4 | CASRSLAGQNEQFF | TGTGCCAGCAGGAGCTTAGCGGGGCAAAATGAGCAGTTCTTC
TRBJ2-3 | NA | TRBD2 | 16 | TRBV4-2 | CASSQDVAGNTDTQYF | TGTGCCAGCAGCCAAGATGTAGCGGGGAACACAGATACGCAGTATTTT
TRBJ1-1 | NA | NA | 14 | TRBV3-1/TRBV3-2 | CASSQSGFDTEAFF | TGTGCCAGCAGCCAATCGGGATTTGACACTGAAGCTTTCTTT